The 11 T cell receptor beta chains in this list originate from one sample, sequenced in a study of cytomegalovirus exposure and HLA in healthy donors. The PCR contained 60 Vbeta and 13 Jbeta primers. Some clones are missing from TCRdb's copy, which holds only in-frame ones; the method was immunoSEQ multiplex PCR. In the table there are some 77,000 clones, around 77% of which are singletons. Sequenced sample: PBMCs. Every receptor here comes from a woman aged 40 to 50 in good health and CMV-seropositive.

This clone was recorded a few times. The J gene is TRBJ2-3, the V gene TRBV28, with unresolved D. This CDR3 is built from 14 residues. Germline V gene lookup returns CDR1 MDHEN and CDR2 SYDVKM. V lost 5 bases and J lost 6, with 15 bases in between. This CDR3 reads CASSTTLERDTQYF. The CDR3 DNA sequence: TGTGCCAGCAGTACAACATTGGAGAGGGATACGCAGTATTTT. Based on the CDR3 plus reference TRBV28 and TRBJ2-3, the full variable domain is DVKVTQSSRYLVKRTGEKVFLECVQDMDHENMFWYRQDPGLGLRLIYFSYDVKMKEKGDIPEGYSVSREKKERFSLILESASTNQTSMYLCASSTTLERDTQYFGPGTRLTVL.

This chain connects TRBV29-1 to TRBJ2-5; TRBD1 is a possible D gene (6 bases). Trimming removed 4 bases at V and 2 bases at J, with 11 bases between. The CDR3 runs to 13 residues. CDR1 and CDR2 from the germline V gene are SQVTM and ANQGSEA. CDR3 in amino acids: CSVVRQAQETQYF. As DNA, the CDR3 is TGCAGCGTTGTCCGACAGGCTCAAGAGACCCAGTACTTC.

The chain has TRBV7-9 and TRBJ2-7; a weak D match, TRBD1 (5 bases). CDR1 is SEHNR and CDR2 is FQNEAQ in the germline V gene (reference sequence). CDR3 length: 15 residues. Trimming left V 5 bases short and J 2 bases short, with 16 bases between. The CDR3 DNA follows: TGTGCCAGCAGCCCTTTTGGGGCGCTACCCTACGAGCAGTACTTC. Amino acid sequence: CASSPFGALPYEQYF.

The table lists this clone with a count of one. The chain carries TRBV7-8 and TRBJ1-3; D not certain. V lost 3 bases, J lost 0 bases, and 12 bases lay in between. CDR1 is SGHVS and CDR2 is FQNEAQ in the germline V gene. This CDR3 spans 16 amino acids. CDR3 sequence reads: CASSFGVGSSGNTIYF. In nucleotides, the CDR3 is TGTGCCAGCAGCTTCGGGGTCGGGTCCTCTGGAAACACCATATATTTT.

V and J are TRBV5-6 and TRBJ1-1; D remains unclear. The V end lost 4 bases, the J end lost 1 base, and 11 bases lay between the germline ends. The CDR3 has 14 amino acids. CDR1 SGHDT and CDR2 YYEEEE come from the germline V gene. For the CDR3, the DNA is TGTGCCAGCAGCCTCTTCGACACGAACACTGAAGCTTTCTTT. Translating it yields CASSLFDTNTEAFF.

The rearrangement uses TRBV18 and TRBJ2-3, with TRBD2 matching 7 bases. Looked up from germline, CDR1 is KGHSH and CDR2 is LQKENI. The CDR3 totals 14 residues. With 2 bases clipped from V and 4 bases from J, the junction kept 3 bases outside the gene matches. The CDR3 nucleotides read TGTGCCAGCTCACCAGCGGGAGTCGCAGATACGCAGTATTTT. Its protein is CASSPAGVADTQYF.

The gene calls are TRBV7-9 and TRBJ2-3; D is ambiguous. Germline assignment: CDR1 SEHNR and CDR2 FQNEAQ (reference sequence). This CDR3 comprises 15 residues. Trimming left V 3 bases short and J 1 base short, with 11 bases between. CDR3 protein: CASSFQQAGTDTQYF. DNA of the CDR3: TGTGCCAGCAGCTTCCAGCAGGCCGGCACAGATACGCAGTATTTT.

J is TRBJ1-5 and V is TRBV30; the D gene is possibly TRBD1 (6 bases). The CDR3 runs to 12 residues. The V gene lost 2 bases and the J gene lost 9 bases, with 11 bases spanning the gap. Germline V lookup: CDR1 GTSNPN, CDR2 SVGIG (reference sequence). Here the CDR3 DNA reads TGTGCCTGGAGTACAGGGAGCGGGCCCCAGCATTTT. This encodes CAWSTGSGPQHF.

This sequence joins TRBV10-2 and TRBJ1-4; D is possibly TRBD1 (6 bases). V lost 5 bases and J 2 bases, leaving 12 bases between the germline ends. The CDR3 sequence is 15 residues long. CDR1 and CDR2 (germline): WSHSY, SAAADI. The DNA of the CDR3 is TGCGCCAGCAGTCCCCAGGGGACGACTAATGAAAAACTGTTTTTT. It specifies CASSPQGTTNEKLFF.

CDR3 sequence (DNA): TGTGCCAGCAGTGGGTGGGGAGGCTCTACGTCCGAGCAGTACTTC. Amino acid sequence: CASSGWGGSTSEQYF. This chain connects TRBV2 to TRBJ2-7; a possible D gene is TRBD2 (6 bases). The CDR3 length is 15 residues. Germline loops: CDR1 SNHLY, CDR2 FYNNEI. Trimming left V 4 bases short and J 6 bases short, with 19 bases between.

The chain recombines TRBV19 with TRBJ2-7; perhaps TRBD2 as D (6 bases). V shed 9 bases and J shed 0 bases, with 12 bases lying between them. The germline V gene encodes CDR1 LNHDA and CDR2 SQIVND (reference sequence). The CDR3 covers 13 residues. CDR3 in amino acids: CASGAGYSYEQYF. The CDR3 coding sequence is TGTGCCAGCGGGGCGGGGTACTCCTACGAGCAGTACTTC.